These 29 T cell receptor beta chains were sequenced from one sample in a study of somatic mutations in cytotoxic T cells in rheumatoid arthritis. Generated by immunoSEQ multiplex PCR, the TCRdb table keeps only in-frame clones and is missing some. In the table there are several thousand clones, 79% of which are singletons. Sample: CD8+ T cells sorted from blood. All receptors come from an adult with rheumatoid arthritis.

J is TRBJ1-2 and V is TRBV5-4, with 8 bases fitting TRBD1. The germline V gene encodes CDR1 SGHNT and CDR2 YYREEE (reference sequence). The CDR3 is 14 amino acids. V shed 4 bases and J 6 bases; nucleotides not matched to a gene: 8. In DNA, the CDR3 is TGTGCCAGCAGCGAGTCCCAGGGGGCGGATGGCTACACCTTC. Its translation: CASSESQGADGYTF.

The genes are TRBV11-2 and TRBJ2-7, with 13 bases that match TRBD2. The trim removed 3 bases at V and 0 bases at J, leaving 8 bases unmatched. CDR1 is SGHAT and CDR2 is FQNNGV in the germline V gene. The CDR3 sequence is 18 residues long. As DNA, the CDR3 is TGTGCCAGCAGCTTCGGACTAGCGGGAGCCCTCGGCTCCTACGAGCAGTACTTC. It specifies CASSFGLAGALGSYEQYF.

The chain is built from TRBV11-2 and TRBJ1-1; no definite D call. Germline V gene sequence: CDR1 SGHAT, CDR2 FQNNGV. V dropped 4 bases and J dropped 5 bases, with 8 bases sitting between them. The CDR3 has 12 residues. The CDR3 spells CASSSGPTEAFF. CDR3 nucleotides: TGTGCCAGCAGCTCTGGACCGACTGAAGCTTTCTTT.

The chain couples TRBV28 to TRBJ1-5; TRBD1 might be the D (5 bases). Germline V gene sequence: CDR1 MDHEN, CDR2 SYDVKM. The CDR3 runs 12 residues. V gave up 5 bases and J gave up 11 bases, with 13 bases separating them. CDR3 DNA sequence: TGTGCCAGCAGTACTGGGGCAACGGCCCAGCATTTT. This translates into CASSTGATAQHF.

This chain joins TRBV2 and TRBJ1-5; D ambiguous. This CDR3 comprises 18 residues. V lost 6 bases, J lost 7 bases, and 28 bases lay in between. Germline lookup yields CDR1 SNHLY and CDR2 FYNNEI. CDR3 amino acids: CASSHAVSSVRLGQPQHF. In DNA form, the CDR3 reads TGTGCCAGCAGCCATGCGGTAAGTTCGGTCCGCCTCGGGCAGCCCCAGCATTTT.

The gene calls are TRBV9 and TRBJ2-5; TRBD1 is a possible D gene (6 bases). Looked up from germline, CDR1 is SGDLS and CDR2 is YYNGEE. This CDR3 is built from 16 residues. Trimming took off 4 bases at V and 2 bases at J, with 18 bases between the two ends. The DNA for the CDR3 is TGTGCCAGCAGCCCGGGACACCATTGGGGGCAAGAGACCCAGTACTTC. Encoded protein: CASSPGHHWGQETQYF.

The CDR3 DNA follows: TGTGCCAGCAGCTCAGCGAGCGGGATGGCTGAGCAGTTCTTC. Translation gives CASSSASGMAEQFF. The V gene is TRBV5-5, the J gene TRBJ2-1; 7 nucleotides align to TRBD2. Germline trimming cut 3 bases from V and 9 bases from J; bases unmatched to any gene: 9. The CDR3 spans 14 residues. Germline V lookup: CDR1 SGHKS, CDR2 YYEKEE (reference sequence).

This chain joins TRBV4-1 and TRBJ2-7; 9 bases line up with TRBD1. This CDR3 has 15 amino acids. V was pared by 0 bases and J by 3 bases, with 3 bases of the junction left unmatched. Per germline, CDR1 MGHRA and CDR2 YSYEKL. The CDR3 reads CASSQDPTGGYEQYF. The DNA for the CDR3 is TGCGCCAGCAGCCAAGATCCGACAGGGGGCTACGAGCAGTACTTC.

The gene calls are TRBV10-3 and TRBJ2-7, with D possibly matching TRBD2 (6 bases). V was pared by 5 bases and J by 7 bases, with 15 bases between. Germline V gene data show CDR1 as ENHRY and CDR2 as SYGVKD. This CDR3 has 13 amino acids. Here the CDR3 DNA reads TGTGCCATCAGTCAGGAGGGCCGATTTGAGCAGTACTTC. The encoded protein is CAISQEGRFEQYF.

This chain uses TRBV19 with TRBJ2-6; D remains ambiguous. Germline V gene data show CDR1 as LNHDA and CDR2 as SQIVND (reference sequence). CDR3 size: 12 residues. Trimming removed 4 bases from V and 4 bases from J, with 2 bases in between. CDR3 in DNA: TGTGCCAGTAGTAAGGGGGCCAACGTCCTGACTTTC. It is translated as CASSKGANVLTF.

This sequence joins TRBV2 and TRBJ2-1; unclear D gene. The V gene's germline CDR1 is SNHLY and CDR2 FYNNEI. This CDR3 has 14 amino acids. Trimming left V 4 bases short and J 8 bases short, with 15 bases between. CDR3 residues: CASSVGGVGYEQFF. The CDR3 nucleotides read TGTGCCAGCAGTGTTGGCGGTGTTGGTTATGAGCAGTTCTTC.

This rearrangement joins TRBV5-1 to TRBJ2-5; 9 positions agree with TRBD1. The CDR3 totals 15 residues. Germline CDR1 and CDR2: SGHRS and YFSETQ. V lost 3 bases to trimming and J lost 5 bases; unmatched junction nucleotides: 8. The chain's CDR3 is CASSYTTGGGETQYF. The CDR3, as DNA: TGCGCCAGCAGCTACACAACAGGGGGCGGGGAGACCCAGTACTTC.

V is TRBV11-3 and J is TRBJ2-2; maybe TRBD1 (6 bases). CDR3 length: 14 residues. Germline V gene lookup returns CDR1 SGHNT and CDR2 YENEEA. Between the trimmed V and J ends, which lost 5 bases and 6 bases, there was a span of 13 bases. CDR3 DNA: TGTGCCAGCAGCACCACAACAGGGCCCGGGGAGCTGTTTTTT. It specifies CASSTTTGPGELFF.

The CDR3 is CASSPQWGSGGRAYNEQFF. The CDR3 nucleotides are TGTGCCAGCAGCCCCCAATGGGGGTCGGGCGGGAGGGCCTACAATGAGCAGTTCTTC. The V and J genes are TRBV9 and TRBJ2-1; 9 bases map to TRBD2. CDR1 is SGDLS, CDR2 YYNGEE, per germline. V shed 4 bases, J shed 2 bases, and the junction held 16 bases outside the gene matches. The CDR3 has 19 amino acids.

The chain carries TRBV5-1 and TRBJ2-1; 10 bases line up with TRBD1. Germline V gives CDR1 SGHRS, CDR2 YFSETQ. V shed 0 bases, J shed 7 bases, and the junction held 1 base outside the gene matches. The CDR3 is 14 residues long. CDR3 protein: CASSLGTGGNEQFF. The CDR3 DNA reads as TGCGCCAGCAGCTTGGGGACAGGGGGGAATGAGCAGTTCTTC.

The V gene is TRBV5-4, the J gene TRBJ1-2, with D maybe TRBD1 (6 bases). The V and J ends lost 4 bases and 8 bases respectively, with 15 bases between them. This CDR3 contains 13 residues. Germline CDR1 is SGHNT and CDR2 is YYREEE (reference sequence). CDR3 region: CASSPGGGQGYTF. CDR3 nucleotides: TGTGCCAGCAGCCCTGGAGGGGGGCAAGGCTACACCTTC.

This clone was detected only once. This rearrangement joins TRBV23-1 to TRBJ2-7, with a tentative D call TRBD1 (6 bases). TRBV23-1 is marked as an open reading frame, function uncertain. CDR3 size: 15 residues. Deletions cut 3 bases from V and 2 bases from J, with 14 bases between. The CDR3 coding sequence is TGCGCCAGCAGTCACCCCGCGGACAGAGCCTACGAGCAGTACGTC. Protein sequence: CASSHPADRAYEQYV.

The chain carries TRBV6-5 and TRBJ1-5; D is undetermined. Germline lookup yields CDR1 MNHEY and CDR2 SVGAGI. The CDR3 spans 13 residues. Deletions cut 6 bases from V and 0 bases from J, with 6 bases between. The CDR3 DNA reads as TGTGCCAGCAGCGACGGTAGCAATCAGCCCCAGCATTTT. Its protein product is CASSDGSNQPQHF.

This clone is termed large (0.1 to 1%). The rearrangement links TRBV7-9 to TRBJ1-1; TRBD1 might be the D (5 bases). Trimming cost V 5 bases and J 0 bases, with 22 bases left between them. This CDR3 is built from 18 residues. Germline V gene data show CDR1 as SEHNR and CDR2 as FQNEAQ (reference sequence). CDR3 nucleotides: TGTGCCAGCAGCCTCCCAGCCAGGGTTGGAAACATGAACACTGAAGCTTTCTTT. Translation gives CASSLPARVGNMNTEAFF.

The rearrangement uses TRBV4-1 and TRBJ2-5; D possibly matches TRBD1 or TRBD2 (6 bases each). Trimming took off 0 bases at V and 5 bases at J, with 25 bases between the two ends. Looked up from germline, CDR1 is MGHRA and CDR2 is YSYEKL. The CDR3 extends over 19 amino acids. This CDR3 reads CASSQERAEGWGRWETQYF. The CDR3 DNA sequence: TGCGCCAGCAGCCAAGAGAGGGCGGAGGGGTGGGGGCGATGGGAGACCCAGTACTTC.

This clone was detected only once. V is TRBV28 and J is TRBJ2-5; 14 bases line up with TRBD2. The CDR3 consists of 16 residues. The J segment lost 2 bases and the V segment lost 6 bases, leaving 5 bases of the junction unmatched. CDR1 is MDHEN, CDR2 SYDVKM, per germline. The CDR3 sequence is CASSWTSGRPQETQYF. The CDR3, as DNA: TGTGCCAGCAGCTGGACTAGCGGGAGGCCTCAAGAGACCCAGTACTTC.

J is TRBJ2-7 and V is TRBV6-6; no definite D call. Trimming pared 0 bases from V and 7 bases from J, leaving 16 bases between. Germline CDR1 is MNHNY and CDR2 is SVGAGI (reference sequence). The length of the CDR3 is 15 residues. The CDR3, as DNA: TGTGCCAGCAGTTACTCGCAGGACCTCGGTCGGGAGCAGTACTTC. Protein: CASSYSQDLGREQYF.

V is TRBV28 and J is TRBJ2-2; 7 nucleotides match TRBD1. Trimming took 7 bases from V and 7 from J; bases not matched to a gene: 6. There are 13 residues in the CDR3. In germline, CDR1 is MDHEN, CDR2 SYDVKM. CDR3 sequence (DNA): TGTGCCAGCAATAGGGGGCGTATCGGGGAGCTGTTTTTT. The encoded protein is CASNRGRIGELFF.

This chain links TRBV29-1 with TRBJ2-5; D is uncertain. The CDR3 spans 13 residues. The germline CDR1 and CDR2 sequences are SQVTM and ANQGSEA. The ends were cut back, 6 bases at V and 3 bases at J, with 14 bases in the middle. For the CDR3, the DNA is TGCAGCGTCCTCACACCCTCCAAAGAGACCCAGTACTTC. Its protein product is CSVLTPSKETQYF.

This chain uses TRBV29-1 with TRBJ2-7; 8 bases fit TRBD1. Per germline, CDR1 SQVTM and CDR2 ANQGSEA. The ends lost 3 bases at V and 3 bases at J; junction bases unmatched: 4. The CDR3 is 13 residues long. CDR3 sequence reads: CSVEDRAGYEQYF. The CDR3 coding sequence is TGCAGCGTTGAGGACAGGGCTGGCTACGAGCAGTACTTC.

The J gene is TRBJ1-2, the V gene TRBV5-6; 12 nucleotides align to TRBD1. The trim removed 3 bases at V and 7 bases at J, leaving 7 bases unmatched. The CDR3 is 15 amino acids. Germline lookup yields CDR1 SGHDT and CDR2 YYEEEE. The CDR3 is CASSYPGQGASGYTF. DNA for the CDR3: TGTGCCAGCAGCTATCCGGGACAGGGGGCCTCTGGCTACACCTTC.

V and J are TRBV28 and TRBJ1-1; D ambiguous. V shed 7 bases and J shed 3 bases, with 21 bases lying between them. The CDR3 has 16 amino acids. Germline CDR1 reads MDHEN; CDR2 reads SYDVKM. CDR3 in amino acids: CASTQEGIPYHTEAFF. As DNA, the CDR3 is TGTGCCAGCACCCAGGAGGGTATCCCCTATCACACTGAAGCTTTCTTT.

The V and J genes are TRBV15 and TRBJ1-4; 7 positions match TRBD1. CDR1 is LNHNV and CDR2 is YYDKDF in the germline V gene (reference sequence). V lost 1 base and J lost 6; bases outside the gene matches: 5. This CDR3 is built from 15 residues. CDR3 nucleotide sequence: TGTGCCACCAGCAGAGGTGCAGGGGGGGATGAAAAACTGTTTTTT. It is translated as CATSRGAGGDEKLFF.

The chain carries TRBV11-2 and TRBJ2-1, with 15 positions matching TRBD2. The germline V gene encodes CDR1 SGHAT and CDR2 FQNNGV. The CDR3 runs to 15 residues. CDR3 DNA: TGTGCTGGGGGACTAGCGGGAGGTTACTACAATGAGCAGTTCTTC. This codes for CAGGLAGGYYNEQFF. The full variable domain, completed using reference TRBV11-2 and TRBJ2-1, is EAGVAQSPRYKIIEKRQSVAFWCNPISGHATLYWYQQILGQGPKLLIQFQNNGVVDDSQLPKDRFSAERLKGVDSTLKIQPAKLEDSAVYLCAGGLAGGYYNEQFFGPGTRLTVL.